Listed below are T cell receptor beta chains from one sample, sequenced in a study of shared T cell receptors in the human thymus. Sequencing was performed with immunoSEQ multiplex PCR; in TCRdb, only in-frame clones are kept and a portion is missing. The sample yields hundreds of thousands of clones, 95% seen once. The sample consisted of thymocytes. These receptors originate from a human donor. The CDR3 runs from the conserved cysteine through the conserved F or W. Each record gives: J gene, V gene, clone size, D gene, CDR3 length, CDR3 DNA, CDR3 protein. The D gene is left open where the match is weak. Rows give clone size only sometimes, using once, few, many, or a class for an expanded clone.

TRBJ2-3	TRBV7-3	-	-	15	TGTGCCAGCAGCGGTGACAGGTCGGCCACAGATACGCAGTATTTT	CASSGDRSATDTQYF
TRBJ2-5	TRBV14	-	-	14	TGTGCCAGCAGCCAAGTGTTGGGAGTGGAGACCCAGTACTTC	CASSQVLGVETQYF
TRBJ2-1	TRBV4-1	-	TRBD2	17	TGCGCCAGCAGCCAAGATGCTAGCGGGAGCTCCTACAATGAGCAGTTCTTC	CASSQDASGSSYNEQFF
TRBJ2-3	TRBV7-2	-	TRBD2	17	TGTGCCAGCAGCTTAACTAGCGGGAGGGGGGGCACAGATACGCAGTATTTT	CASSLTSGRGGTDTQYF
TRBJ1-2	TRBV23-1	-	TRBD1	16	TGCGCCAGCAGTCACATCAAGGACAGGGGGCTGGGGGGCTACACCTTC	CASSHIKDRGLGGYTF
TRBJ1-3	TRBV28	-	TRBD1	16	TGTGCCAGCAGAAGAGGACAGGGACTAATTGGAAACACCATATATTTT	CASRRGQGLIGNTIYF
TRBJ1-2	TRBV4-2	-	-	15	TGTGCCAGCAGCCAAGACGCAGGATATAACTATGGCTACACCTTC	CASSQDAGYNYGYTF
TRBJ2-7	TRBV19	-	-	13	TGTGCCAGTAGTCCGGGGGAATTCTACGAGCAGTACTTC	CASSPGEFYEQYF
TRBJ2-4	TRBV9	once	-	19	TGTGCCAGCAGCGCTCCCCCCGTGGAGGGGAGCTTGACCAAAAACATTCAGTACTTC	CASSAPPVEGSLTKNIQYF
TRBJ1-1	TRBV30	-	-	16	TGTGCCTGGAGTCCGACCCATGGCCAGGACAACACTGAAGCTTTCTTT	CAWSPTHGQDNTEAFF
TRBJ2-5	TRBV28	-	TRBD1	16	TGTGCCAGCAGTTTGTTGGGACAGGGGGACGGGGAGACCCAGTACTTC	CASSLLGQGDGETQYF
TRBJ1-5	TRBV7-8	-	-	14	TGTGCCAGCAGCTTCAACGGACTGGATCAGCCCCAGCATTTT	CASSFNGLDQPQHF
TRBJ1-1	TRBV11-2	-	TRBD1	16	TGTGCCAGCAGCTTAGGAGGTAACAGGGGGCGCACTGAAGCTTTCTTT	CASSLGGNRGRTEAFF
TRBJ1-3	TRBV10-3	-	-	13	TGTGCCATCAGCCCGGACTCTGGAAACACCATATATTTT	CAISPDSGNTIYF
TRBJ1-1	TRBV6-1	-	TRBD1	11	TGTGCCAGCCCGAAGGGGGCGACGGCTTTCTTT	CASPKGATAFF
TRBJ2-1	TRBV11-3	-	-	16	TGTGCCAGCAGCTTAGTATGCGGGGCGACCTACAATGAGCAGTTCTTC	CASSLVCGATYNEQFF
TRBJ1-2	TRBV13	-	-	12	TGTGCCAGCAGCTTAGTAGACTATGGCTACACCTTC	CASSLVDYGYTF
TRBJ2-1	TRBV2	-	-	14	TGTGCCAGCAGTGCCCCCGGACCCGACAATGAGCAGTTCTTC	CASSAPGPDNEQFF